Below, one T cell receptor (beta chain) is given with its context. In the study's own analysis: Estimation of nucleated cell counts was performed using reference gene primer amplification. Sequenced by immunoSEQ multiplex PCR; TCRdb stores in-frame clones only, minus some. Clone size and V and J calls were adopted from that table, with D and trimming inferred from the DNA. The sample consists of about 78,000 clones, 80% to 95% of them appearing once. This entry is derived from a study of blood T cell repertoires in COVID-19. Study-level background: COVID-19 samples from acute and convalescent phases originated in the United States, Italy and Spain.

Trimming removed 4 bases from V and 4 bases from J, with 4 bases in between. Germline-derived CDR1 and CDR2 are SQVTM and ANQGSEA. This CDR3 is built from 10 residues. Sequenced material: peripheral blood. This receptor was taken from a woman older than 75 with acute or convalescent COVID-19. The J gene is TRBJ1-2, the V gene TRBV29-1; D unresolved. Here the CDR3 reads CSVAGYGYTF. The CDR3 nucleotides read TGCAGCGTTGCGGGCTATGGCTACACCTTC.